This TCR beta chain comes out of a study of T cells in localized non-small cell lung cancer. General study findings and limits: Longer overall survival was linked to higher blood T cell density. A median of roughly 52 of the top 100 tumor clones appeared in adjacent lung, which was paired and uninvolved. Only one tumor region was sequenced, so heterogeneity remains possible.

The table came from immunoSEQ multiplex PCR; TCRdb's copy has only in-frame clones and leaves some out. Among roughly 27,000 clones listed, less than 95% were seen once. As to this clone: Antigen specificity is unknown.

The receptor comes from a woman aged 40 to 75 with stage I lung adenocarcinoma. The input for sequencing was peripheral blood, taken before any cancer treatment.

Written as DNA, the CDR3 is TGTGCCAGCCTTGAGCGGGAGGCCGATACGCAGTATTTT. Its translation is CASLEREADTQYF. The rearrangement uses TRBV6-1 and TRBJ2-3; 9 nucleotides line up with TRBD2. With V trimmed by 8 bases and J by 6 bases, 6 bases remained unmatched. The length of the CDR3 is 13 residues. CDR1 MNHNS and CDR2 SASEGT come from the germline V gene.